This TCR beta chain was recovered during a study of CD8+ T cells in alopecia areata. Study-level information: The study gave treated patients oral tofacitinib at 5 to 10 mg twice daily. General study findings and limits: Tofacitinib delivered significant drops in scalp clonality and in expanded CD8+ clones among the top 100.

Treatment defined: oral pan-JAK inhibitor, 5-10 mg twice daily. Specimens obtained from alopecia areata patients comprised lesional scalp punch biopsies and peripheral blood. For this clone: As yet, its antigen is unknown.

RNA was extracted and reverse transcribed into cDNA as the sequencing template. The assay was immunoSEQ multiplex PCR, and TCRdb's table has in-frame clones only and misses some. The sample includes approximately 280,000 clones, about three fifths of them seen just once. There are 15 residues in the CDR3. Looked up from germline, CDR1 is LNHNV and CDR2 is YYDKDF (reference sequence). The gene calls are TRBV15 and TRBJ2-5, with 11 bases identical to TRBD2. TRBJ2-7 explains the end of the DNA better; the J call may be wrong. This receptor was taken from a human donor with alopecia areata. The source was CD4+ T cells sorted from blood, collected at week 24, from a patient treated with tofacitinib. The CDR3 spells CATSRDPSGGFEQYF. The CDR3 DNA reads as TGTGCCACCAGCAGAGATCCTAGCGGGGGGTTCGAGCAGTACTTC.